This TCR beta chain was recorded in a study of T cells in Graves' hyperthyroidism and ophthalmopathy. At the level of the study: Peripheral blood was drawn at first diagnosis, prior to all treatment. Points from the study as a whole: A model of 13 V-J pairs discriminated ophthalmopathy from stable hyperthyroidism.

Stable hyperthyroidism: no ophthalmopathy progression over 18 months of follow-up. Fresh peripheral blood, approximately 10 ml, yielded the PBMCs. Germline CDR1 SGHRS, CDR2 YFSETQ. The length of the CDR3 is 17 residues. The ends were cut back, 4 bases at V and 0 bases at J, with 17 bases in the middle. RNA transcripts gave rise to amplified TCR beta CDR3 regions. The HTBI set primed first-round TCR CDR3 RT-PCR. From the multiplex PCR reads, TCRdb called clonotypes with MiXCR, one entry per CDR3 protein. Here the sample spans over 700,000 distinct CDR3 sequences, about a third being singletons. Notes on this clonotype: Its antigen is undetermined.

This chain links TRBV5-1 with TRBJ1-5, with D tentatively TRBD1 (5 bases). The sequence derives from a middle-aged woman with Graves' hyperthyroidism. The sample comprised blood. CDR3 sequence reads: CASSPGTDLYSNQPQHF. The CDR3 DNA sequence: TGCGCCAGCAGCCCTGGGACGGACCTTTATAGCAATCAGCCCCAGCATTTT.